This T cell receptor beta chain was observed in a study of cytomegalovirus exposure and HLA in healthy donors. The donors gave bone marrow, and they were healthy. Primers for the PCR totalled 60 Vbeta and 13 Jbeta. Generated by immunoSEQ multiplex PCR, the TCRdb table keeps only in-frame clones and is missing some. This table has about 130,000 clones, 77% appearing once. The study's findings and limits: Further analysis, carried out later, found HLA-associated TCR beta chains more clonally expanded than equally common other chains. A classifier reportedly called cytomegalovirus status with high sensitivity and specificity. An analysis was carried out later, and it reportedly showed fewer N-insertions in an Asian-associated ancestry cluster than the approximately 680-donor mean.

V gave up 0 bases and J gave up 8 bases; unmatched junction bases: 5. CDR1 is SGHDT and CDR2 is YYEEEE in the germline V gene. The CDR3 is 15 amino acids. To note about this clone: The target antigen is unknown.

This TCR came from a woman in her thirties or forties in good health and CMV-seropositive. The gene calls are TRBV5-6 and TRBJ2-4; 10 positions match TRBD1. The source material was PBMCs. The CDR3 loop is CASSLVGQGVDIQYF. The DNA for the CDR3 is TGTGCCAGCAGCTTGGTCGGACAGGGGGTCGACATTCAGTACTTC.